A selection of T cell receptor beta chains follows, all from one sample in a study of T cell repertoires in cytomegalovirus infection. One entry per CDR3 protein results from TCRdb running MiXCR on the reads. The table lists 150,000 to 200,000 distinct CDR3 sequences, roughly a sixth of them singletons. Sequencing was done on a sample of CD8+ T cells from PBMCs. The receptors come from a human donor in good health (CMV status not recorded). Some clones in this sample may be carry-over from other donors' samples. The CDR3 runs from the conserved cysteine through the conserved F or W. D genes are given only for firm matches. Some rows have no size entry. The others give once, few or many, or a class for an expanded clone.

j_gene | d_gene | v_gene | abundance | CDR3nt | CDR3aa
TRBJ2-1 | - | TRBV2 | - | TGTGCCAGCAGGGGGGCCCAGTACAATGAGCAGTTCTTC | CASRGAQYNEQFF
TRBJ2-7 | TRBD1 | TRBV7-9 | - | TGTGCCAGCAGCTATAGTACTGGGACAGCAGGATACGAGCAGTACTTC | CASSYSTGTAGYEQYF
TRBJ2-5 | - | TRBV12-3/TRBV12-4 | few | TGTGCCAGCAGTTCGGTCCAAGAGACCCAGTACTTC | CASSSVQETQYF
TRBJ1-3 | - | TRBV12-3/TRBV12-4 | - | TGTGCCAGCAGACTCCGGGCCGCGCTGTATTTT | CASRLRAALYF
TRBJ1-1 | TRBD1 | TRBV20-1 | - | TGCAGTGCCAGTAGGACAGGGGGAGACACTGAAGCTTTCTTT | CSASRTGGDTEAFF
TRBJ1-3 | - | TRBV6-5 | few | TGTGCCAGCAGCCGGGACCTTGGAAACACCATATATTTT | CASSRDLGNTIYF
TRBJ2-7 | TRBD1 | TRBV7-8 | few | TGTGCCAGCAGCGTTAGGACAGGGACATCCTACGAGCAGTACTTC | CASSVRTGTSYEQYF
TRBJ2-7 | TRBD1 | TRBV7-9 | - | TGTGCCAGCAGCACCCCGGGACAGGGGTGGAACGAGCAGTACTTC | CASSTPGQGWNEQYF
TRBJ2-3 | - | TRBV7-2 | few | TGTGCCAGCAGCCCCTACGGCCAGGACCCCCCAGATACGCAGTATTTT | CASSPYGQDPPDTQYF
TRBJ1-2 | - | TRBV28 | - | TGTGCCAGCAGTCCTACCCCGGGGCCAGCCAGACATGGCTACACCTTC | CASSPTPGPARHGYTF
TRBJ1-2 | - | TRBV7-4 | - | TGTGCCAGCAGCTTCGGAGGGGCGCTTACCTTC | CASSFGGALTF
TRBJ2-7 | TRBD1 | TRBV7-2 | many | TGTGCCAGCAGCCTACGGGACAGGCACTACGAGCAGTACTTC | CASSLRDRHYEQYF
TRBJ2-5 | - | TRBV28 | - | TGTGCCAGCGGGAAACGAGGGGCACAAGAGACCCAGTACTTC | CASGKRGAQETQYF
TRBJ1-1 | - | TRBV7-9 | - | TGTGCCAGCAGCTCCCCCAGGGTGGACACTGAAGCTTTCTTT | CASSSPRVDTEAFF
TRBJ2-1 | TRBD2 | TRBV9 | - | TGTGCCAGCAGCCCACGGTCTAGCGGGAGAGGGGTCTACAATGAGCAGTTCTTC | CASSPRSSGRGVYNEQFF
TRBJ2-1 | TRBD2 | TRBV29-1 | few | TGCAGCGTTGAAGGGGGACTAGCCCCTCTCTCCTACAATGAGCAGTTCTTC | CSVEGGLAPLSYNEQFF